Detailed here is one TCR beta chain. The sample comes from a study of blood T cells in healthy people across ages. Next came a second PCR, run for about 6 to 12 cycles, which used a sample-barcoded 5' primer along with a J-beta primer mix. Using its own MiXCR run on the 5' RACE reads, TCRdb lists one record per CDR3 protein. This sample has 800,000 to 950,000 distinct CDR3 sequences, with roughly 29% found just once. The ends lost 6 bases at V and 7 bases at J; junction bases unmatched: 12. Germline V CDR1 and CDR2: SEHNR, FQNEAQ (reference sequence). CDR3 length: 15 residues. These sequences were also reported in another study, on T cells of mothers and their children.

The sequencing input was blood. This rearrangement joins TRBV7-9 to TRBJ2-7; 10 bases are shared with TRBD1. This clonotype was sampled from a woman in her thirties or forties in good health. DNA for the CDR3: TGTGCCAGCAGGCAATCTCCGGGACAGGGGAAAGAGCAGTACTTC. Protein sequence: CASRQSPGQGKEQYF.